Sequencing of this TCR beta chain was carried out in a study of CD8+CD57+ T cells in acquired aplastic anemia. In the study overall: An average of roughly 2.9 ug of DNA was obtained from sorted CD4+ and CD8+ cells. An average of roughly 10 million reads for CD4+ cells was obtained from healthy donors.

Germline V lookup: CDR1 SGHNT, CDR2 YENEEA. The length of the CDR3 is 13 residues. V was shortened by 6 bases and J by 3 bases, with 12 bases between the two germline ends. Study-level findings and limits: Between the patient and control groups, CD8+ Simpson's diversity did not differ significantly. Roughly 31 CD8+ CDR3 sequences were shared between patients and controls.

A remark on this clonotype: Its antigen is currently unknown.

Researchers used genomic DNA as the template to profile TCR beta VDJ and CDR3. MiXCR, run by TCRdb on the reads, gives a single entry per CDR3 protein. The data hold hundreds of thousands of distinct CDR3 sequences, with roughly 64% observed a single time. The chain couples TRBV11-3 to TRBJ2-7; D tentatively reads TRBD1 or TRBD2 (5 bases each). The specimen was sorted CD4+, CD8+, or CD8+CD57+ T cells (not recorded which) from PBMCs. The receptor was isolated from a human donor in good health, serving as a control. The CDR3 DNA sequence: TGTGCCAGCAGTTGGGACCCCGGCTACGAGCAGTACTTC. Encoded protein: CASSWDPGYEQYF.